Listed below are T cell receptor beta chains from one sample, sequenced in a study of blood T cell repertoires in COVID-19. Using immunoSEQ multiplex PCR, the repertoire was profiled, and TCRdb retains in-frame clones only, with some absent. Among just over 250,000 clones listed, 88% were seen once. Sequencing used peripheral blood. The receptors were sampled from a man between 60 and 70 years old who had recovered from COVID-19. Each CDR3 is given without its conserved first and last residue. Fields, in order: J gene, V gene, clone size, CDR3 protein. Size is stated for part of the rows, as once, few or many counts, or as a class when the clone is expanded.

>TRBJ1-1|TRBV25-1|.
ASRAGGRGNTEAF
>TRBJ2-2|TRBV6-5|.
ASSHTGRGGELF
>TRBJ2-7|TRBV27|.
ASSQTAYYEQY
>TRBJ1-3|TRBV4-2|few
ASSPTTGFSGNTIY
>TRBJ2-5|TRBV3-1/TRBV3-2|.
ASSLGLAGRETQY
>TRBJ2-1|TRBV6-5|.
ASRPDWSSYNEQF
>TRBJ1-2|TRBV9|.
ASSARQGAGGYT
>TRBJ2-2|TRBV5-4|once
ASNLRSGGDNTGELF
>TRBJ2-1|TRBV4-2|.
ASSQDANRGLYNEQF
>TRBJ1-1|TRBV5-5|.
ASSLSGPNTEAF
>TRBJ1-1|TRBV19|.
ASSVQGTMNTEAF
>TRBJ1-2|TRBV6-5|few
ASSYSGQGPYGYT
>TRBJ2-3|TRBV19|.
ASSMARDTQY
>TRBJ1-1|TRBV18|.
ASSRPGSYRYTEAF
>TRBJ1-2|TRBV7-9|.
ASSLRGGSTNYGYT
>TRBJ1-1|TRBV7-9|.
ASRPDRNTEAF
>TRBJ1-2|TRBV6-5|once
ASSPTGQGGYT
>TRBJ1-1|TRBV13|once
ASSLGTSTEAF
>TRBJ1-5|TRBV19|once
AVDRGNQPQH
>TRBJ1-2|TRBV7-3|.
ASSLSQGADYGYT
>TRBJ1-3|TRBV27|.
ASSLSGTGAGNTIY
>TRBJ2-7|TRBV27|.
ASSNHSYEQY
>TRBJ2-1|TRBV7-8|.
ASSLGSAGGRQF
>TRBJ2-7|TRBV10-3|.
AISRAGTGGDEQY
>TRBJ2-6|TRBV27|.
ASSDNRGSGANVLT
>TRBJ1-6|TRBV19|.
ASSPQVLTGNSPLH
>TRBJ1-2|TRBV9|.
ASSAPGPAVGEQHNYGYT
>TRBJ1-1|TRBV14|.
ASSQAQGRVTEAF
>TRBJ1-4|TRBV30|once
AWSGWEYTNEKLF
>TRBJ1-3|TRBV6-5|.
ASSYSRVSGNTIY
>TRBJ2-7|TRBV15|.
ATSSRDTLYEQY